The present TCR beta chain was sequenced within a study of beta chain features in type 1 diabetes. Points from the study as a whole: Possibly, sequencing cDNA over-represented cells that had high TCR expression levels.

The germline gives CDR1 KGHSH, CDR2 LQKENI. This CDR3 has 15 residues. The ends were cut back, 2 bases at V and 7 bases at J, with 18 bases in the middle. This clone occurred a few times. The antigen is undetermined. Investigators reverse transcribed all isolated RNA, so they sequenced expressed TCRB transcripts. Sequenced by immunoSEQ multiplex PCR; TCRdb stores in-frame clones only, minus some. The repertoire holds about 620,000 clones, with roughly a sixth as singletons. Averaging roughly 120 mL, one heparinised blood draw came from each individual donor. The authors sorted CD4+ naive, central memory, regulatory and stem cell-like memory cells via CD45RO/CCR7/CD25/CD127/CD95/CD27.

The rearrangement joins TRBV18 to TRBJ2-7; D is unclear. The sequence came from a man aged 18 to 29 in good health. Sequencing input: naive CD4+ T cells from blood. Here the CDR3 reads CASSPKAQADTEQYF. DNA of the CDR3: TGTGCCAGCTCACCAAAAGCCCAGGCCGATACGGAGCAGTACTTC. The complete variable domain, with remaining parts taken from reference TRBV18 and TRBJ2-7, reads NAGVMQNPRHLVRRRGQEARLRCSPMKGHSHVYWYRQLPEEGLKFMVYLQKENIIDESGMPKERFSAEFPKEGPSILRIQQVVRGDSAAYFCASSPKAQADTEQYFGPGTRLTVT.